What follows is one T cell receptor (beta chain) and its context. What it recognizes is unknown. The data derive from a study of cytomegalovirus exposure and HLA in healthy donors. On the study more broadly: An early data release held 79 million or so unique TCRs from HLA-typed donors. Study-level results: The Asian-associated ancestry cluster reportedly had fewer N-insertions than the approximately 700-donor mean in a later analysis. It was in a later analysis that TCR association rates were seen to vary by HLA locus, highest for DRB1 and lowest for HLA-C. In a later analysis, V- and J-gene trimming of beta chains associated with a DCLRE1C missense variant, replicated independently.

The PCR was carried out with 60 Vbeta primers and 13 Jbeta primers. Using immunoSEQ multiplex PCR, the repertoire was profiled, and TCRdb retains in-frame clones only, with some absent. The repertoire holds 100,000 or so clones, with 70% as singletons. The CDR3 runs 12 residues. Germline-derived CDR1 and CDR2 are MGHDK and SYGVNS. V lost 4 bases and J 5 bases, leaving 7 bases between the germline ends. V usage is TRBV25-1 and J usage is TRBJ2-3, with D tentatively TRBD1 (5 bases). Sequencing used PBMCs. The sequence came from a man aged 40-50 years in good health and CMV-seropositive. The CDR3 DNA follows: TGTGCCAGCAGTGGGCAGGGAGATACGCAGTATTTT. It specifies CASSGQGDTQYF.